These T cell receptor beta chains were read from a single sample in a study of cytomegalovirus exposure and HLA in healthy donors. Assay used: immunoSEQ multiplex PCR; TCRdb lists only in-frame clones, some missing. The data contain 150,000 to 200,000 clones, about 84% of them singletons. The sequencing input was PBMCs. The receptors were sampled from a young woman in good health and CMV-seronegative. Each CDR3 is given with its conserved first and last residue. Each record gives: J gene, V gene, D gene, clone size, CDR3 DNA, CDR3 protein. D genes are given only for firm matches. Not every row has a clone size; where given, it reads once, few, many or a size class.

TRBJ2-6	TRBV25-1	TRBD1	.	TGTGCCAGCAGTGAACCCGGGACAGGGGCTTCTGGGGCCAACGTCCTGACTTTC	CASSEPGTGASGANVLTF
TRBJ2-1	TRBV4-1	.	.	TGCGCCAGCAGCCAAGAGGGGGGGCTAGGGGGAAATGAGCAGTTCTTC	CASSQEGGLGGNEQFF
TRBJ2-1	TRBV6-5	.	.	TGTGCCAGCAGTCTAGGGGTCGGCAATGAGCAGTTCTTC	CASSLGVGNEQFF
TRBJ1-1	TRBV27	.	.	TGTGCCAGCTACACATTGATGAACACTGAAGCTTTCTTT	CASYTLMNTEAFF
TRBJ2-2	TRBV5-6	TRBD2	.	TGTGCCAGCAGCTTGAGATCTGGACTAGGGGCCGGGGAGCTGTTTTTT	CASSLRSGLGAGELFF
TRBJ1-2	TRBV30	.	.	TGTGCCTGGAGTGACGACTACTATGGCTACACCTTC	CAWSDDYYGYTF
TRBJ2-5	TRBV6-5	TRBD2	.	TGTGCCAGCAGTTCCGGGACTAGCGACTCGGAGACCCAGTACTTC	CASSSGTSDSETQYF
TRBJ1-2	TRBV7-2	TRBD1	.	TGTGCCAGCAGCCTGGGACAGGGCTCAAGCTATGGCTACACCTTC	CASSLGQGSSYGYTF
TRBJ2-2	TRBV4-1	TRBD1	.	TGCGCCAGCAGGGGCGACAGGGTCGGCACCGGGGAGCTGTTTTTT	CASRGDRVGTGELFF
TRBJ2-1	TRBV27	TRBD1	.	TGTGCCAGCAGTCCAAACAGGGGTAAGGAGCAGTTCTTC	CASSPNRGKEQFF
TRBJ2-7	TRBV27	.	.	TGTGCCAGCAGTTTATCCCCCAGGGCTTACGAGCAGTACTTC	CASSLSPRAYEQYF
TRBJ2-2	TRBV2	TRBD2	.	TGTGCCAGCAGTGATCCCCGACTAGCGGGGAACACCGGGGAGCTGTTTTTT	CASSDPRLAGNTGELFF
TRBJ2-1	TRBV5-4	TRBD2	.	TGTGCCAGCAGCGCACTCGGGACTAGCGGGAACAATGAGCAGTTCTTC	CASSALGTSGNNEQFF
TRBJ2-7	TRBV18	TRBD2	.	TGTGCCAGCTCACCAGGACTAGCGGGAAGCGAGCAGTACTTC	CASSPGLAGSEQYF
TRBJ2-5	TRBV10-3	TRBD2	.	TGTGCCATCAGTGCGGGTAGCGGGCGGGAGACCCAGTACTTC	CAISAGSGRETQYF
TRBJ1-1	TRBV9	.	.	TGTGCCAGCAGTAAAACAACGAACACTGAAGCTTTCTTT	CASSKTTNTEAFF
TRBJ2-1	TRBV27	.	.	TGTGCCAGCAGTTTATACCGCCCTACAGGGAGCTCCTACAATGAGCAGTTCTTC	CASSLYRPTGSSYNEQFF
TRBJ1-1	TRBV5-1	.	.	TGCGCCAGCAGCCTCCGGACAGACATGAAGGGGAACACTGAAGCTTTCTTT	CASSLRTDMKGNTEAFF
TRBJ2-6	TRBV7-9	.	.	TGTGCCAGCAGCCCACCCGTTACAGGGTATAAGGCCAACGTCCTGACTTTC	CASSPPVTGYKANVLTF
TRBJ1-1	TRBV9	TRBD1	.	TGTGCCAGCAGCGCGCACCTGACAGGGAAGAACACTGAAGCTTTCTTT	CASSAHLTGKNTEAFF
TRBJ1-5	TRBV19	.	.	TGTGCCAGTAGTATAGATCCAGGGATTAATCAGCCCCAGCATTTT	CASSIDPGINQPQHF
TRBJ1-5	TRBV4-2	.	few	TGTGCCAGCAGCCAAGATGTCGGGCAGCCCCAGCATTTT	CASSQDVGQPQHF
TRBJ1-6	TRBV2	.	few	TGTGCCAGCAGTGAAGAGGTGGAGGTTGGGGCACCCCTCCACTTT	CASSEEVEVGAPLHF